What follows are 2 T cell receptor beta chains derived from one specimen sequenced in a study of blood T cell repertoires in COVID-19. Measured with immunoSEQ multiplex PCR; TCRdb has only the in-frame clones, and not every one. This repertoire shows 110,000 to 150,000 clones, 65% to 85% found once; its top ten account for less than 2%. Sequencing used peripheral blood. These receptors were taken from a woman aged 60-75 years with acute or convalescent COVID-19.

In the case of this clone: Other DNA sequences of this sample code for an identical CDR3. The chain joins TRBV5-1 to TRBJ1-1; D remains unclear. The germline V and J ends were trimmed by 0 bases and 1 base, with 4 bases remaining between them. The CDR3 sequence is 13 residues long. CDR1 is SGHRS, CDR2 YFSETQ, per germline. CDR3 bases: TGCGCCAGCAGCTTGGATCGGAACACTGAAGCTTTCTTT. Residues: CASSLDRNTEAFF.

This chain joins TRBV7-9 and TRBJ2-7, with TRBD1 identical over 9 bases. J was trimmed by 4 bases and V by 3 bases; bases with no gene match: 4. The CDR3 extends over 14 amino acids. Germline values: CDR1 SEHNR, CDR2 FQNEAQ (reference sequence). The chain's CDR3 is CASSFTGGGYEQYF. Here the CDR3 DNA reads TGTGCCAGCAGCTTTACAGGGGGCGGTTACGAGCAGTACTTC.